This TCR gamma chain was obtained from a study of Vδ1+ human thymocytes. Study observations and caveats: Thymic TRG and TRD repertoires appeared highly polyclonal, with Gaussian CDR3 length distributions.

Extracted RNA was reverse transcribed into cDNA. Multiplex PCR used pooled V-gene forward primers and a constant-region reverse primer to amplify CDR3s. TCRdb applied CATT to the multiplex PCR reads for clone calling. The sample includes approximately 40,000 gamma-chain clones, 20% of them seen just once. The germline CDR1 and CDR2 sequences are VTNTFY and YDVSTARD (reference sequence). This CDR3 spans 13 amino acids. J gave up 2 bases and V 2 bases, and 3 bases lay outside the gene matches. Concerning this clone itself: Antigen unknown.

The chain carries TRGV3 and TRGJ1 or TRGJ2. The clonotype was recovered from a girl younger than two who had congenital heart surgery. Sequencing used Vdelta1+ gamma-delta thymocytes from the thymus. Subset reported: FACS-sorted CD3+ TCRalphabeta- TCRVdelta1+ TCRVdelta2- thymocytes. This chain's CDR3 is CATWDTDYYKKLF. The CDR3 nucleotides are TGTGCCACCTGGGACACTGATTATTATAAGAAACTCTTT.